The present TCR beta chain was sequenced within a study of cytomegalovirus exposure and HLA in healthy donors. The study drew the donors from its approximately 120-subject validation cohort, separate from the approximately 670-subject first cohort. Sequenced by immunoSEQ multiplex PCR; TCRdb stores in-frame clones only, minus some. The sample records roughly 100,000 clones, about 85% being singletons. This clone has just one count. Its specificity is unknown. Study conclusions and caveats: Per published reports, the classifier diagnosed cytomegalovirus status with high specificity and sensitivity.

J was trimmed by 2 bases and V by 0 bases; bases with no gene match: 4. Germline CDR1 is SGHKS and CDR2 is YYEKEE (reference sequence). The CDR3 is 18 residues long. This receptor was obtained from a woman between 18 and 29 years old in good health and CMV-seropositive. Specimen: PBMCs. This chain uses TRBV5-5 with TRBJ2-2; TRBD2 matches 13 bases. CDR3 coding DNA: TGTGCCAGCAGCTTGGAACTAGCGGGAGGGCTAAACACCGGGGAGCTGTTTTTT. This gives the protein CASSLELAGGLNTGELFF.